The entry below describes one TCR beta chain. A single base separates this from a much larger clone, so it may be a read error. Preparing the TCRbeta library involved the use of unique molecular identifiers. MiXCR was run by TCRdb on the PCR reads, yielding one entry per CDR3 protein. The table has 250,000 to 300,000 distinct CDR3 sequences, 9.9% seen once. The data were taken from a study of T-cell reconstitution after alpha-beta-depleted transplantation in children. CDR3 length: 16 amino acids. Germline lookup yields CDR1 SGHRS and CDR2 YFSETQ. Trimming removed 0 bases at V and 4 bases at J, with 11 bases between.

The source of this sequence is a human donor who donated a stem cell graft to a child with SCID. The chain couples TRBV5-1 to TRBJ2-6; no reliable D call. The sequences come from PBMCs from the stem cell graft donor, collected from the stem cell graft. The CDR3 loop reads CASSLDSDSGANVLTF. The CDR3 region has the DNA TGCGCCAGCAGCTTGGACAGTGACTCCGGGGCCAACGTCCTGACTTTC.